Here is one TCR beta chain with its context. What it binds is not known. Unmatched junction bases numbered 4, after V lost 5 bases and J lost 2 bases. Germline values: CDR1 SQVTM, CDR2 ANQGSEA. The CDR3 is 15 amino acids. These data come from a study of cytomegalovirus exposure and HLA in healthy donors. Study-level results: In vitro experiments confirmed that three CMV-associated chains were specific for CMV antigens.

Both 60 Vbeta primers and 13 Jbeta primers went into the PCR. The method was immunoSEQ multiplex PCR; TCRdb's version includes in-frame clones alone and lacks a portion of them. The sample holds about 110,000 clones, 70% to 90% seen once. Each of the donors was a healthy bone marrow donor. Source material: PBMCs. The V call is TRBV29-1, the J call TRBJ2-3, with TRBD2 matching over 13 bases. The origin of this receptor is a man aged 35 to 55 in good health and CMV-seronegative. The DNA of the CDR3 is TGCAGCGTTATACTAGCGGGGGGGCCCACAGATACGCAGTATTTT. The encoded protein is CSVILAGGPTDTQYF.